The following is a TCR beta chain sequence with its context. The sample originates from a study of T cell changes during pregnancy in multiple sclerosis. TCRdb keeps only in-frame clones here, not all; method: immunoSEQ multiplex PCR. Of roughly 67,000 clones listed, 90% to 95% were seen once; the top ten hold more than 1.4%. With 2 bases removed from V and 0 bases from J, the gap between germline ends came to 7 bases. The length of the CDR3 is 14 residues. CDR1 is SEHNR and CDR2 is FQNEAQ in the germline V gene (reference sequence). The TCR sequence derives from a female donor with multiple sclerosis, enrolled in a pregnancy study. The sample here was peripheral blood, taken in the second trimester of pregnancy. V gene TRBV7-9 combines with J gene TRBJ1-2; D ambiguous. The CDR3 region is CASSLHLANYGYTF. DNA of the CDR3: TGTGCCAGCAGCTTACACTTAGCTAACTATGGCTACACCTTC.